Shown below are 3 T cell receptor beta chains from a single sample sequenced in a study of blood T cell repertoires in COVID-19. Data came from immunoSEQ multiplex PCR; TCRdb stores just in-frame clones and leaves some out. The top ten hold about 0.76% of the sample, which has approximately 200,000 clones, less than 95% seen once. The sequenced material came from peripheral blood. Receptors originate from a man aged 25-45 years with COVID-19, enrolled during active disease.

The chain couples TRBV6-7 to TRBJ2-2; D perhaps matches TRBD2 (5 bases). TRBV6-7 is an open reading frame whose function is uncertain. The CDR3 contains 14 residues. V lost 8 bases and J lost 7, with 17 bases in between. The CDR3 sequence: CASVRVAMDGELFF. DNA of the CDR3: TGTGCCAGCGTGCGGGTCGCCATGGACGGGGAGCTGTTTTTT.

V is TRBV11-2 and J is TRBJ1-4; TRBD1 matches 9 bases. The germline CDR1 and CDR2 sequences are SGHAT and FQNNGV. The trim removed 3 bases at V and 5 bases at J, leaving 4 bases unmatched. The CDR3 has 15 residues. The chain's CDR3 is CASSLDRGPNEKLFF. CDR3 in DNA: TGTGCCAGCAGCTTGGACAGGGGCCCAAATGAAAAACTGTTTTTT.

The V and J genes are TRBV6-5 and TRBJ2-5, with TRBD2 matching over 12 bases. This CDR3 contains 15 residues. CDR1 MNHEY and CDR2 SVGAGI come from the germline V gene. The ends lost 4 bases at V and 4 bases at J; junction bases unmatched: 4. Here the CDR3 DNA reads TGTGCCAGCAGTTGGACTAGCGGGGTCGTAGAGACCCAGTACTTC. Its translation: CASSWTSGVVETQYF.